A selection of T cell receptor beta chains follows, all from one sample in a study of cytomegalovirus exposure and HLA in healthy donors. Only in-frame clones appear in the TCRdb table, and some are missing; sequencing was by immunoSEQ multiplex PCR. The sample has around 170,000 clones, more than 65% seen once; the top ten hold 3.5% to 4%. Sequenced input: PBMCs. These TCRs come from a man over 45 in good health and CMV-seronegative. The CDR3 runs from the conserved cysteine through the conserved F or W. Each record gives: clone size, J gene, D gene, V gene, CDR3 protein, CDR3 DNA. D genes are given only for firm matches. Clone sizes are given selectively: once, few, many, or a class where the clone is expanded.

.	TRBJ2-1	TRBD2	TRBV2	CASSARLAGVNEQFF	TGTGCCAGCAGTGCTCGACTAGCGGGGGTGAATGAGCAGTTCTTC
.	TRBJ2-5	.	TRBV4-3	CASSQTTGGEETQYF	TGCGCCAGCAGCCAAACAACGGGGGGCGAAGAGACCCAGTACTTC
.	TRBJ2-3	TRBD1	TRBV18	CASSWDRNTDTQYF	TGTGCCAGCTCTTGGGACAGAAACACAGATACGCAGTATTTT
once	TRBJ2-6	TRBD1	TRBV9	CASSPYPGQGASGANVLTF	TGTGCCAGCAGTCCCTATCCGGGACAGGGGGCGTCTGGGGCCAACGTCCTGACTTTC
few	TRBJ2-1	TRBD1	TRBV2	CASSGDRGDEQFF	TGTGCCAGCAGTGGGGACAGGGGCGATGAGCAGTTCTTC
.	TRBJ2-2	.	TRBV6-6	CASSTRTRANTGELFF	TGTGCCAGCAGCACCCGGACGAGGGCTAACACCGGGGAGCTGTTTTTT
.	TRBJ1-5	.	TRBV4-1	CASSQASGAFMYQPQHF	TGCGCCAGCAGCCAAGCTTCGGGAGCGTTCATGTATCAGCCCCAGCATTTT
.	TRBJ1-1	TRBD1	TRBV12-5	CASGRQGHTEAFF	TGTGCTAGTGGACGACAGGGCCACACTGAAGCTTTCTTT
.	TRBJ1-5	TRBD1	TRBV11-2	CASSLGTGVNQPQHF	TGTGCCAGCAGCTTAGGGACAGGGGTCAATCAGCCCCAGCATTTT
.	TRBJ2-7	.	TRBV7-9	CASSRELYEQYF	TGTGCCAGCAGCCGGGAGCTCTACGAGCAGTACTTC
.	TRBJ2-2	TRBD1	TRBV19	CASRDRVDVGELFF	TGTGCCAGCAGGGACAGGGTGGACGTAGGGGAGCTGTTTTTT
few	TRBJ2-3	.	TRBV18	CASSPQTPSIADTQYF	TGTGCCAGCTCACCCCAGACACCTTCCATCGCAGATACGCAGTATTTT
.	TRBJ1-3	.	TRBV5-6	CASSLVGVRDSGNTIYF	TGTGCCAGCAGCTTGGTAGGGGTCAGGGACTCTGGAAACACCATATATTTT
.	TRBJ2-1	.	TRBV6-1	CASSFRDNNEQFF	TGTGCCAGCAGTTTCCGGGACAACAATGAGCAGTTCTTC
.	TRBJ2-7	.	TRBV6-5	CASSRGGQTYEQYF	TGTGCCAGCAGCCGGGGGGGACAGACCTACGAGCAGTACTTC
.	TRBJ2-7	TRBD2	TRBV18	CASSPAAGGQLEQYF	TGTGCCAGCTCTCCGGCGGCGGGGGGTCAATTGGAGCAGTACTTC
.	TRBJ1-6	.	TRBV18	CASSGESSPLHF	TGTGCCAGCTCAGGAGAGAGTTCACCCCTCCACTTT
.	TRBJ2-7	.	TRBV7-6	CASSLDRVAQYF	TGTGCCAGCAGCTTAGACAGGGTAGCGCAGTACTTC
few	TRBJ1-4	TRBD1	TRBV9	CASSGGTGGEKLFF	TGTGCCAGCAGCGGCGGGACAGGGGGTGAAAAACTGTTTTTT
.	TRBJ1-1	.	TRBV7-2	CASLQGPNTEAFF	TGTGCCAGCCTACAGGGCCCGAACACTGAAGCTTTCTTT
.	TRBJ1-1	.	TRBV18	CASSPRAGTEAFF	TGTGCCAGCTCCCCGCGGGCCGGCACTGAAGCTTTCTTT
once	TRBJ2-3	.	TRBV2	CASRGASWDTQYF	TGTGCCAGCAGGGGGGCTAGCTGGGATACGCAGTATTTT
.	TRBJ1-1	.	TRBV27	CASSPRLTLLNTEAFF	TGTGCCAGCAGCCCACGTCTAACCCTTTTAAACACTGAAGCTTTCTTT
once	TRBJ2-7	TRBD1	TRBV7-2	CASSRDRGRSYEQYF	TGTGCCAGCAGCAGGGACAGGGGGCGAAGCTACGAGCAGTACTTC
.	TRBJ1-2	TRBD1	TRBV29-1	CSVGRTGATNYGYTF	TGCAGCGTTGGCCGAACAGGGGCCACTAACTATGGCTACACCTTC
.	TRBJ1-1	TRBD1	TRBV15	CATSREGQGTEAFF	TGTGCCACCAGCAGAGAGGGACAGGGGACCGAAGCTTTCTTT
.	TRBJ2-1	TRBD2	TRBV4-1	CASSHGGAAYNEQFF	TGCGCCAGCAGTCACGGGGGGGCCGCCTACAATGAGCAGTTCTTC
.	TRBJ2-4	TRBD1	TRBV6-1	CASSDPGTGKNIQYF	TGTGCCAGCAGTGACCCTGGGACAGGGAAAAACATTCAGTACTTC
few	TRBJ1-2	.	TRBV7-9	CSSNTGGGYGYTF	TGTTCCAGCAATACGGGAGGCGGTTATGGCTACACCTTC
.	TRBJ2-7	TRBD1	TRBV6-1	CASRPDRVRNEQYF	TGTGCCAGCAGGCCTGACAGGGTTAGGAACGAGCAGTACTTC
few	TRBJ1-2	.	TRBV6-1	CASSEREFYGYTF	TGTGCCAGCAGTGAACGGGAGTTCTATGGCTACACCTTC
.	TRBJ1-3	TRBD1	TRBV6-1	CAGGTGSGNTIYF	TGTGCCGGGGGGACAGGGTCGGGAAACACCATATATTTT
.	TRBJ2-1	TRBD1	TRBV5-1	CASSPGGDRVGEQFF	TGCGCCAGCAGCCCGGGTGGGGACAGGGTTGGTGAGCAGTTCTTC
.	TRBJ1-5	.	TRBV19	CASSRDAGGGQPQHF	TGTGCCAGTAGTAGGGACGCCGGGGGGGGCCAGCCCCAGCATTTT
once	TRBJ2-7	.	TRBV5-6	CASSSGGDFFDEQYF	TGTGCCAGCAGCTCCGGGGGAGACTTTTTCGACGAGCAGTACTTC
.	TRBJ1-2	.	TRBV7-9	CASSEEGYGYTF	TGTGCCAGCAGTGAGGAGGGGTATGGCTACACCTTC
.	TRBJ1-2	.	TRBV7-9	CASSLLDRLAGYTF	TGTGCCAGCAGCTTATTGGACAGATTGGCTGGCTACACCTTC
.	TRBJ2-5	TRBD1	TRBV5-1	CASTVQPGTEETQYF	TGCGCCAGCACAGTACAGCCCGGGACAGAAGAGACCCAGTACTTC
.	TRBJ2-7	.	TRBV6-5	CASSRDLSYEQYF	TGTGCCAGCAGTCGGGACTTATCCTACGAGCAGTACTTC
.	TRBJ1-3	.	TRBV6-1	CASSETGLYSGNTIYF	TGTGCCAGCAGTGAAACCGGGTTGTATTCTGGAAACACCATATATTTT
.	TRBJ1-2	.	TRBV29-1	CSVGQGRLYGYTF	TGCAGCGTTGGGCAGGGGCGATTATATGGCTACACCTTC
.	TRBJ2-7	TRBD2	TRBV10-3	CAISDPSGSSYEQYF	TGTGCCATCAGTGACCCTAGCGGTTCCTCCTACGAGCAGTACTTC
.	TRBJ1-1	TRBD1	TRBV10-2	CASSTGEDTEAFF	TGCGCCAGCTCCACAGGGGAGGACACTGAAGCTTTCTTT
.	TRBJ2-7	TRBD1	TRBV7-9	CSSGQGYEQYF	TGTTCCAGCGGACAGGGTTACGAGCAGTACTTC
.	TRBJ1-4	TRBD1	TRBV6-5	CASRRTGRDEKLFF	TGTGCCAGCCGGCGGACAGGGAGGGACGAAAAACTGTTTTTT
.	TRBJ1-2	.	TRBV7-2	CASSPTTRGSGYTF	TGTGCCAGCAGCCCGACGACTCGGGGGTCTGGCTACACCTTC
.	TRBJ2-1	.	TRBV7-9	CASSLRGGAVEQFF	TGTGCCAGCAGCTTACGCGGAGGGGCAGTTGAGCAGTTCTTC
.	TRBJ1-2	TRBD1	TRBV4-3	CASSQENPTGLIDYGYTF	TGCGCCAGCAGCCAAGAGAACCCGACAGGGCTAATTGACTATGGCTACACCTTC
.	TRBJ1-2	.	TRBV19	CASSTILLPSPNGYTF	TGTGCCAGTAGTACCATACTCCTGCCCTCCCCCAATGGCTACACCTTC
.	TRBJ1-6	.	TRBV2	CASTERASVSSYNSPLHF	TGTGCCAGCACCGAGAGGGCCTCCGTGAGCTCCTATAATTCACCCCTCCACTTT